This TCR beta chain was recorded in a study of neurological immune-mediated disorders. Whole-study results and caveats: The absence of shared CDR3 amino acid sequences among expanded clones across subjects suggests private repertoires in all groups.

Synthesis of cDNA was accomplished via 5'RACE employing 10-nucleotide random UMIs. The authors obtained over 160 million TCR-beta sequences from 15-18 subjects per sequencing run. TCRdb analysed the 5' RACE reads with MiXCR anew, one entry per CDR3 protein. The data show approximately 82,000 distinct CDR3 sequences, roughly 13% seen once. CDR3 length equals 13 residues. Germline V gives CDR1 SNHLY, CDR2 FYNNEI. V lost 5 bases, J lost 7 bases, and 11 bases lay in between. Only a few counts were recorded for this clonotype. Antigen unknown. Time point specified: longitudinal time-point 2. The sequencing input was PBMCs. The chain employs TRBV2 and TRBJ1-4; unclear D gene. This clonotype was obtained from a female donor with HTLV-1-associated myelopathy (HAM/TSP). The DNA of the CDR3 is TGTGCCAGCAGTCCCGGTGCGGTTGAAAAACTGTTTTTT. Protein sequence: CASSPGAVEKLFF.